What follows are 6 T cell receptor beta chains derived from one specimen sequenced in a study of T cell responses to AZD1222 COVID-19 vaccine. Profiling relied on immunoSEQ multiplex PCR, and the TCRdb table lists in-frame clones only, not all of them. This sample has about 88,000 clones, with 92% found just once. The source was peripheral blood, collected on day 0 of AZD1222 vaccination. The receptors were sampled from an adult in good health.

The rearrangement uses TRBV11-2 and TRBJ1-4, with a tentative D call TRBD1 (6 bases). CDR1 SGHAT and CDR2 FQNNGV come from the germline V gene. This CDR3 is built from 16 residues. V dropped 5 bases and J dropped 8 bases, with 21 bases sitting between them. In nucleotides, the CDR3 is TGTGCCAGCAGCGCTCGGCCGGGGGCGATTTTAGAAAAACTGTTTTTT. It yields the protein CASSARPGAILEKLFF.

V and J are TRBV18 and TRBJ1-3, with 9 bases fitting TRBD1. The trim removed 6 bases at V and 0 bases at J, leaving 9 bases unmatched. CDR1 KGHSH and CDR2 LQKENI come from the germline V gene. The CDR3 sequence is 17 residues long. The CDR3 spells CASSLYGTGNSGNTIYF. For the CDR3, the DNA is TGTGCCAGCTCCCTCTATGGGACAGGGAACTCTGGAAACACCATATATTTT.

The chain employs TRBV5-4 and TRBJ2-1, with 7 bases identical to TRBD1. The trim removed 3 bases at V and 8 bases at J, leaving 8 bases unmatched. The CDR3 contains 14 residues. Germline V gene lookup returns CDR1 SGHNT and CDR2 YYREEE (reference sequence). The CDR3 DNA follows: TGTGCCAGCAGCTCTTCGACAGGGATCTATGAGCAGTTCTTC. Its protein product is CASSSSTGIYEQFF.

The CDR3 nucleotides are TGCGCCAGCAGCTTGGGAGGCCAAGAGACCCAGTACTTC. The encoded protein is CASSLGGQETQYF. The V call is TRBV5-1, the J call TRBJ2-5, with D hard to call. This CDR3 is 13 amino acids long. Germline lookup yields CDR1 SGHRS and CDR2 YFSETQ. Trimming removed 0 bases from V and 1 base from J, with 4 bases in between. Based on the CDR3 plus reference TRBV5-1 and TRBJ2-5, the full variable domain is KAGVTQTPRYLIKTRGQQVTLSCSPISGHRSVSWYQQTPGQGLQFLFEYFSETQRNKGNFPGRFSGRQFSNSRSEMNVSTLELGDSALYLCASSLGGQETQYFGPGTRLLVL.

The chain recombines TRBV7-9 with TRBJ2-7, with D uncertain. CDR1 is SEHNR and CDR2 is FQNEAQ in the germline V gene (reference sequence). Trimming left V 4 bases short and J 2 bases short, with 9 bases between. The CDR3 has 13 residues. CDR3 protein: CASSSPRAYEQYF. The CDR3 region has the DNA TGTGCCAGCAGCTCACCCCGGGCCTACGAGCAGTACTTC.

The genes are TRBV9 and TRBJ2-7; D gene uncertain. In germline, CDR1 is SGDLS, CDR2 YYNGEE. Trimming shortened V by 4 bases and J by 2 bases, and 16 bases separated the two germline ends. This CDR3 is built from 15 residues. Here the CDR3 DNA reads TGTGCCAGCAGCCCCACCCAAGGTACCACCTACGAGCAGTACTTC. The encoded protein is CASSPTQGTTYEQYF.